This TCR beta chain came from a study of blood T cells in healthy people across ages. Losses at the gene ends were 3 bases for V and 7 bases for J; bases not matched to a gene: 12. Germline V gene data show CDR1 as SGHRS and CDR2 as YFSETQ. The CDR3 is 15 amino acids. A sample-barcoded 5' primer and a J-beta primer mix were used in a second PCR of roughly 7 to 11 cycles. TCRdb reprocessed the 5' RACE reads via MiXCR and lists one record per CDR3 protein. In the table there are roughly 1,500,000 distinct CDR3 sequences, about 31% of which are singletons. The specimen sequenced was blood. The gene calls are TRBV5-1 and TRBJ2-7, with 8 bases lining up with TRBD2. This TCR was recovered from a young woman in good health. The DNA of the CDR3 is TGCGCCAGCAGCTCCGGAGCGGGGGAGTTCTGGGAGCAGTACTTC. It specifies CASSSGAGEFWEQYF.